This TCR beta chain was obtained from a study of shared clonotypes between healthy human individuals. A word on this clone: What it binds is not known.

Naive CD8 isolation took CD45RO-negative cells positively selected for CCR7 and excluded terminally differentiated effector memory CD45RA+ cells. Germline V lookup: CDR1 MDHEN, CDR2 SYDVKM. The CDR3 is 16 residues long. Trimming cost V 2 bases and J 2 bases; bases outside gene matches: 6. Notes on the study in general: Clonotype sharing across donors was expected to vary with sequencing depth. Some naive CD4 clonotypes, 5% to 5.5%, turned up in common across four donors.

Assay execution proceeded at the deep level. About 33,000 T cell genomes (roughly 220 ng DNA) went into each sorted-subset replicate. Produced via immunoSEQ multiplex PCR; TCRdb's table is partial and in-frame only. The table includes over 2,000,000 clones, roughly 95% detected once. This sequence joins TRBV28 and TRBJ1-3; 7 bases are shared with TRBD1. Sequencing was carried out using naive CD8+ T cells from PBMCs. This TCR came from a man aged 18 to 35 in good health. Some clones in this sample may be carry-over from other donors' samples. In DNA, the CDR3 is TGTGCCAGCAGTTTAAACCCAGGGGGGACTGGAAACACCATATATTTT. As protein: CASSLNPGGTGNTIYF.